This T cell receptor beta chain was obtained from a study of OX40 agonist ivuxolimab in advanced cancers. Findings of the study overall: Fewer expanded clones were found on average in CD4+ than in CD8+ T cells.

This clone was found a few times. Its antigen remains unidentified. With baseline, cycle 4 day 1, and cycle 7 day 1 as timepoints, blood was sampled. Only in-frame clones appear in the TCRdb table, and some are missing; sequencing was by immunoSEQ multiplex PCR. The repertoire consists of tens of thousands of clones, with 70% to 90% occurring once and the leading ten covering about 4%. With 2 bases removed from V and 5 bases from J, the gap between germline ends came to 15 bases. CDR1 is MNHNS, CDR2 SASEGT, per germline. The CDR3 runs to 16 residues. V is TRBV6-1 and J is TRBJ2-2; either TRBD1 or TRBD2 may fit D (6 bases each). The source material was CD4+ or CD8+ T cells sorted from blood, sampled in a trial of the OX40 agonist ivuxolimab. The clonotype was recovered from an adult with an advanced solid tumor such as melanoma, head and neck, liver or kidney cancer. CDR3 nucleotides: TGTGCCAGCAGTGAACCCCCGGGGGCGTCGACCGGGGAGCTGTTTTTT. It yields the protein CASSEPPGASTGELFF.